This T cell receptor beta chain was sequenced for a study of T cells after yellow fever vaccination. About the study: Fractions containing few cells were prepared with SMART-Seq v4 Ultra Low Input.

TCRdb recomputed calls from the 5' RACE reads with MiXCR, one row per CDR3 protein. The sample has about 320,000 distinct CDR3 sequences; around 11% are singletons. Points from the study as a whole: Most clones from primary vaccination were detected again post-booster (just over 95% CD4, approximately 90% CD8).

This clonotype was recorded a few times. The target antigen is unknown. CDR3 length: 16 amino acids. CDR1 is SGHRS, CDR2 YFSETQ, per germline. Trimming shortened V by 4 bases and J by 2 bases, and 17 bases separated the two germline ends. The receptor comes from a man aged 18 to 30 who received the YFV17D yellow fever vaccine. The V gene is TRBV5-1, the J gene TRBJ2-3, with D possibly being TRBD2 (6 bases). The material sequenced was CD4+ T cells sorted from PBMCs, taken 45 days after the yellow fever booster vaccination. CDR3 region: CASSRGTTLTTDTQYF. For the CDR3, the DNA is TGCGCCAGCAGCCGGGGGACCACCCTTACCACAGATACGCAGTATTTT. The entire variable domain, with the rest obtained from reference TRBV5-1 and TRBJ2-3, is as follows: KAGVTQTPRYLIKTRGQQVTLSCSPISGHRSVSWYQQTPGQGLQFLFEYFSETQRNKGNFPGRFSGRQFSNSRSEMNVSTLELGDSALYLCASSRGTTLTTDTQYFGPGTRLTVL.